These 12 T cell receptor beta chains were all obtained from the same sample, sequenced in a study of technical replicates of blood from a handful of donors. Here immunoSEQ multiplex PCR was the method, and the copy in TCRdb shows in-frame clones only, minus some. The table has more than 90,000 clones, approximately 95% seen once; the top ten hold around 0.3%. Sequencing was done on a sample of T cells isolated from PBMCs. These receptors all stem from a human donor in good health.

In its sample, this clone was seen once. The chain joins TRBV6-5 to TRBJ1-1; 7 bases are shared with TRBD1. The CDR3 totals 13 residues. CDR1 MNHEY and CDR2 SVGAGI come from the germline V gene. V lost 8 bases, J lost 3 bases, and 6 bases stayed unmatched. CDR3 amino acids: CASSNTGDTEAFF. CDR3 DNA: TGTGCCAGCTCAAATACAGGGGACACTGAAGCTTTCTTT.

V and J are TRBV5-1 and TRBJ1-5, with TRBD1 matching over 7 bases. With 2 bases clipped from V and 1 base from J, the junction kept 3 bases outside the gene matches. This CDR3 is 15 amino acids long. Germline V gives CDR1 SGHRS, CDR2 YFSETQ. The CDR3 spells CASSFTGESNQPQHF. CDR3 coding DNA: TGCGCCAGCAGCTTCACAGGGGAGAGCAATCAGCCCCAGCATTTT.

The V and J genes are TRBV7-8 and TRBJ2-7; TRBD1 is a possible D gene (5 bases). Germline loops: CDR1 SGHVS, CDR2 FQNEAQ. CDR3 length: 13 amino acids. The V gene lost 5 bases and the J gene lost 3 bases, with 11 bases spanning the gap. CDR3 nucleotide sequence: TGTGCCAGCAGCCCACAGGTTAGCTACGAGCAGTACTTC. As protein: CASSPQVSYEQYF.

V gene TRBV19 combines with J gene TRBJ1-5, with 8 bases lining up with TRBD1. The germline V gene has CDR1 LNHDA and CDR2 SQIVND (reference sequence). The J segment lost 3 bases and the V segment lost 1 base, leaving 8 bases of the junction unmatched. This CDR3 comprises 17 residues. CDR3 loop: CASSIGPWTGNNQPQHF. CDR3 DNA sequence: TGTGCCAGTAGTATAGGCCCCTGGACAGGGAACAATCAGCCCCAGCATTTT.

The rearrangement joins TRBV9 to TRBJ2-1; D is possibly TRBD2 (6 bases). The CDR3 covers 13 residues. Deletions cut 0 bases from V and 9 bases from J, with 10 bases between. Germline assignment: CDR1 SGDLS and CDR2 YYNGEE. Here the CDR3 reads CASSVGLATEQFF. The DNA for the CDR3 is TGTGCCAGCAGCGTAGGGCTAGCGACTGAGCAGTTCTTC.

J is TRBJ2-7 and V is TRBV5-6; TRBD2 matches 8 bases. CDR3 length equals 16 residues. J lost 2 bases, V lost 4 bases, and 11 bases had no gene match. Germline V gene sequence: CDR1 SGHDT, CDR2 YYEEEE. The CDR3 region is CASSALTSESPYEQYF. In DNA, the CDR3 is TGTGCCAGCAGCGCGCTGACTAGCGAGAGCCCCTACGAGCAGTACTTC.

This clone was counted once. V gene TRBV23-1 combines with J gene TRBJ2-2, with 7 bases identical to TRBD1. TRBV23-1 has ORF status, its function being uncertain. The J segment lost 4 bases and the V segment lost 4 bases, leaving 3 bases of the junction unmatched. This CDR3 has 14 amino acids. For the CDR3, the DNA is TGCGCCAGCAGTCTCACAGGGGTCACCGGGGAGCTGTTTTTT. This translates into CASSLTGVTGELFF.

The genes are TRBV9 and TRBJ2-1; no firm D call. CDR3 length equals 15 residues. The V end lost 0 bases, the J end lost 3 bases, and 10 bases lay between the germline ends. Germline-derived CDR1 and CDR2 are SGDLS and YYNGEE. The CDR3 protein is CASSVEDSSYNEQFF. The DNA for the CDR3 is TGTGCCAGCAGCGTAGAAGATAGTAGCTACAATGAGCAGTTCTTC.

This chain connects TRBV25-1 to TRBJ2-7; TRBD2 matches at 11 bases. V lost 4 bases, J lost 6 bases, and 11 bases stayed unmatched. The CDR3 covers 16 residues. CDR1 MGHDK and CDR2 SYGVNS come from the germline V gene. As DNA, the CDR3 is TGTGCCAGCAGTGGGGGTCTACTAGCGGGAGCTTCCGAGCAGTACTTC. Amino acid sequence: CASSGGLLAGASEQYF.

This CDR3 is CASSKNSGTYQETQYF. DNA for the CDR3: TGTGCCAGCAGCAAGAACTCCGGGACATACCAAGAGACCCAGTACTTC. This rearrangement joins TRBV14 to TRBJ2-5; possible D gene TRBD1, 6 bases. CDR1 is SGHDN, CDR2 FVKESK, per germline. V was shortened by 5 bases and J by 0 bases, with 16 bases between the two germline ends. The CDR3 loop spans 16 amino acids.

V and J are TRBV4-3 and TRBJ2-7; 10 bases are a match to TRBD2. The CDR3 length is 16 residues. CDR1 and CDR2 (germline): LGHNA, YSLEER. J lost 4 bases, V lost 0 bases, and 6 bases had no gene match. CDR3: CASSQDWASGSYEQYF. The CDR3 DNA is TGCGCCAGCAGCCAAGATTGGGCTAGCGGGAGTTACGAGCAGTACTTC.

The J gene is TRBJ1-1, the V gene TRBV7-9; a weak D match, TRBD1 (6 bases). The CDR3 has 16 residues. V dropped 0 bases and J dropped 1 base, with 12 bases sitting between them. The V gene's germline CDR1 is SEHNR and CDR2 FQNEAQ (reference sequence). The CDR3 DNA reads TGTGCCAGCAGCTTAGCCGGCAGGGGTGGGAACACTGAAGCTTTCTTT. It is translated as CASSLAGRGGNTEAFF.